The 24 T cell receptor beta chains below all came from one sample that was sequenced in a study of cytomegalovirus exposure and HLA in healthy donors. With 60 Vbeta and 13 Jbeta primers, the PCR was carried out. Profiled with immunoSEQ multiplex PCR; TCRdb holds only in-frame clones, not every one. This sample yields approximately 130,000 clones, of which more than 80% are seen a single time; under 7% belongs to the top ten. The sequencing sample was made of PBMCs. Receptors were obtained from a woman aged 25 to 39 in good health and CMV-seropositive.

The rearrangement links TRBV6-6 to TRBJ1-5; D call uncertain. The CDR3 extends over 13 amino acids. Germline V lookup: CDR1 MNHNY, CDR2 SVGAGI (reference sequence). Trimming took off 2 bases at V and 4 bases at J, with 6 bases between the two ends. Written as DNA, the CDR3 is TGTGCCAGCAGTTACGGGCAGAATCAGCCCCAGCATTTT. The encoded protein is CASSYGQNQPQHF.

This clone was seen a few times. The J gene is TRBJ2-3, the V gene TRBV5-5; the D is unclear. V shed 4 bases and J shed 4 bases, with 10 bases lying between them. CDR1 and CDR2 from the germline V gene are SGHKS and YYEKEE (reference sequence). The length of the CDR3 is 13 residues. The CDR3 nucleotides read TGTGCCAGCAGCCCCTTCAGTGCAGATACGCAGTATTTT. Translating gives CASSPFSADTQYF.

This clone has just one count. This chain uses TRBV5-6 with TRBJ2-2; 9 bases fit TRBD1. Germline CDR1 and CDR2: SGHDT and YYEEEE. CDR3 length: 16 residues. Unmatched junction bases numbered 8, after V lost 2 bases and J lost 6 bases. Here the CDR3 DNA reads TGTGCCAGCAGCTTAGGGGGACAGGGTTTCGCCGGGGAGCTGTTTTTT. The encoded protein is CASSLGGQGFAGELFF.

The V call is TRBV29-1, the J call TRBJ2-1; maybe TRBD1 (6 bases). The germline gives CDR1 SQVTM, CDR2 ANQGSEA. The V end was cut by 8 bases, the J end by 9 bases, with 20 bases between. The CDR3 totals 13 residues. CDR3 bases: TGCAGCTCTCAGGGGTCCTTCACCACTGAGCAGTTCTTC. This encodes CSSQGSFTTEQFF.

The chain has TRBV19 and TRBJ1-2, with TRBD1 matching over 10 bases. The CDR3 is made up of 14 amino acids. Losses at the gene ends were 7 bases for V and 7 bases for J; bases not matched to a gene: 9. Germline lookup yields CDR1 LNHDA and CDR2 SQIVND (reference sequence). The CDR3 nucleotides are TGTGCCAGTACCATGGACAGGGGGGGATTTGGCTACACCTTC. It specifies CASTMDRGGFGYTF.

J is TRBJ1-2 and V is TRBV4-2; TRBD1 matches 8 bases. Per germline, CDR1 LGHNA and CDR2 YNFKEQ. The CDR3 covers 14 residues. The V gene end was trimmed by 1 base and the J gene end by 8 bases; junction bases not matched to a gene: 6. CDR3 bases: TGTGCCAGCAGCCAAGGAGACAGGGGCGACGGCTACACCTTC. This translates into CASSQGDRGDGYTF.

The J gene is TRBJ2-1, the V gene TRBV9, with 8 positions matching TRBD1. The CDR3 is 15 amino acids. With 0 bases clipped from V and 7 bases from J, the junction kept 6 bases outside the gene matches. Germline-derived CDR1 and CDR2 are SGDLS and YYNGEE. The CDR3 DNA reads TGTGCCAGCAGCGTAGCTGCAGGGGGCTGGAATGAGCAGTTCTTC. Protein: CASSVAAGGWNEQFF.

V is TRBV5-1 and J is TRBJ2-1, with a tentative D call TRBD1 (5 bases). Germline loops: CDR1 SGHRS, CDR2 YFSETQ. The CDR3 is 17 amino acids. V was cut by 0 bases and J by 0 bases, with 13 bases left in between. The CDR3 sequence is CASSLEGETSSYNEQFF. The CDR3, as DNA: TGCGCCAGCAGCTTGGAAGGGGAAACGAGCTCCTACAATGAGCAGTTCTTC.

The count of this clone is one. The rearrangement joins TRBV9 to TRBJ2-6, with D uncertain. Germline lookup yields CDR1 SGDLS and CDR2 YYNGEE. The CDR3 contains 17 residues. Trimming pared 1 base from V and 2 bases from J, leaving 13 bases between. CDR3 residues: CASSVSPFGAGANVLTF. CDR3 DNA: TGTGCCAGCAGCGTATCCCCCTTCGGAGCTGGGGCCAACGTCCTGACTTTC.

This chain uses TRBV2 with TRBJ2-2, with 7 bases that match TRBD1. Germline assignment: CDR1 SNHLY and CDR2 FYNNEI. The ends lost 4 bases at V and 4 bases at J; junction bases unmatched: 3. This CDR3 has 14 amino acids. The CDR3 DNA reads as TGTGCCAGCAGTGTATCAGGGGGCACCGGGGAGCTGTTTTTT. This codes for CASSVSGGTGELFF.

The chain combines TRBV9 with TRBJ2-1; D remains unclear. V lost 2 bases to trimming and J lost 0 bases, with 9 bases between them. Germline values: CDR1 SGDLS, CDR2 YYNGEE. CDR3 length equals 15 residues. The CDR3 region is CASSVWADSYNEQFF. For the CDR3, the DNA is TGTGCCAGCAGCGTTTGGGCAGACTCCTACAATGAGCAGTTCTTC.

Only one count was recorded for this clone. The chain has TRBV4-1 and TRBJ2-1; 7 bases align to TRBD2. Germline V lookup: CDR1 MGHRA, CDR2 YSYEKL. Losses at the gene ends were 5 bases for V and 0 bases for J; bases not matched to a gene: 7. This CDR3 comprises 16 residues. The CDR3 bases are TGCGCCAGCAGCGGGCGGGGAGGGAGCTCCTACAATGAGCAGTTCTTC. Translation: CASSGRGGSSYNEQFF.

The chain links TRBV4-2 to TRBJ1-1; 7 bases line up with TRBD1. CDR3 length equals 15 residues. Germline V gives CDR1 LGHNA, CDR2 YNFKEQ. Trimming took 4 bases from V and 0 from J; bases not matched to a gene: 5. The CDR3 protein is CASSLAGTVNTEAFF. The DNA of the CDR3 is TGTGCCAGCAGCCTCGCCGGGACAGTGAACACTGAAGCTTTCTTT.

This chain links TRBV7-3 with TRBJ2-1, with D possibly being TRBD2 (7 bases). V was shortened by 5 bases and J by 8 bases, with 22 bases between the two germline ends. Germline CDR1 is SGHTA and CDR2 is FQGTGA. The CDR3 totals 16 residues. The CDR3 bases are TGTGCCAGCAGCGCGTTGGGGGGGCAGGGAAAGCATGAGCAGTTCTTC. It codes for CASSALGGQGKHEQFF.

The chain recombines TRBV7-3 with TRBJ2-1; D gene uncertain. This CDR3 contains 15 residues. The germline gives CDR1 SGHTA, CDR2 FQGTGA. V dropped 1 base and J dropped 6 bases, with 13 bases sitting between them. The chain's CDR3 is CASSLSGLSGNEQFF. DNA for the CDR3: TGTGCCAGCAGCTTAAGCGGCCTCAGTGGCAATGAGCAGTTCTTC.

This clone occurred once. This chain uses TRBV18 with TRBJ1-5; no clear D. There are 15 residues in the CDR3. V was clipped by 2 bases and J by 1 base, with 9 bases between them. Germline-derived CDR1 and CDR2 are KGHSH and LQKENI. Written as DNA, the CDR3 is TGTGCCAGCTCACCAGAGGCCGGGAGCAATCAGCCCCAGCATTTT. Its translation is CASSPEAGSNQPQHF.

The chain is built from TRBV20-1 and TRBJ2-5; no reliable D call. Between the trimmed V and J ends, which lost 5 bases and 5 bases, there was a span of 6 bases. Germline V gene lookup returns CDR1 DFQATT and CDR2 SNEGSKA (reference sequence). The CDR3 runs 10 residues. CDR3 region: CSAERETQYF. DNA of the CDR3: TGCAGTGCTGAGCGTGAGACCCAGTACTTC.

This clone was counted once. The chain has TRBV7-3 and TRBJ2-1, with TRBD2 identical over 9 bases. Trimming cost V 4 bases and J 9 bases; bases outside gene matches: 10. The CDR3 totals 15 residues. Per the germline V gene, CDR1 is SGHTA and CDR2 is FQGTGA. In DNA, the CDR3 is TGTGCCAGCAGCTCCTTAGCGGGAGTAGGGGGTGAGCAGTTCTTC. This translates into CASSSLAGVGGEQFF.

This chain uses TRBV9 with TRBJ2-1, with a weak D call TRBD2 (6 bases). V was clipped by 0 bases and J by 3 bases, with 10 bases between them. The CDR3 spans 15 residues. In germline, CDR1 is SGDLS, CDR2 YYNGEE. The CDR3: CASSVAGGVYNEQFF. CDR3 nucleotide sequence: TGTGCCAGCAGCGTAGCTGGCGGGGTCTACAATGAGCAGTTCTTC.

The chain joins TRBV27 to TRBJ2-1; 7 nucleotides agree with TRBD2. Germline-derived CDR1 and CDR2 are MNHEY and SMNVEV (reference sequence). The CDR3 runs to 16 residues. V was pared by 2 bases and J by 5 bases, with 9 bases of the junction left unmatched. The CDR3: CASSLIGAGEDNEQFF. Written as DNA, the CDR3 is TGTGCCAGCAGTTTAATAGGTGCGGGAGAAGACAATGAGCAGTTCTTC.

Here the CDR3 reads CAITRGGVNTEAFF. The CDR3 DNA follows: TGTGCCATCACCCGGGGGGGGGTGAACACTGAAGCTTTCTTT. The gene calls are TRBV10-3 and TRBJ1-1; a weak D match, TRBD1 (5 bases). Germline loops: CDR1 ENHRY, CDR2 SYGVKD. Trimming shortened V by 7 bases and J by 0 bases, and 12 bases separated the two germline ends. CDR3 length: 14 amino acids.

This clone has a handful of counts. For the CDR3, the DNA is TGTGCCAGCAGCGTAGCCGGGACATCTCAGCCCCAGCATTTT. Its protein product is CASSVAGTSQPQHF. V usage is TRBV9 and J usage is TRBJ1-5, with TRBD1 as a possible D gene (6 bases). Per germline, CDR1 SGDLS and CDR2 YYNGEE. CDR3 length equals 14 residues. V was trimmed by 0 bases and J by 6 bases, leaving 10 bases between them.

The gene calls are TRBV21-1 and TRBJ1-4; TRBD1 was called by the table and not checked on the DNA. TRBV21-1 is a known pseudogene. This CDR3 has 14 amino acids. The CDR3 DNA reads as TGTGCCAGAAACCAGGGGGCCTTTAATGAAAAACTGTTTTTT. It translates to CARNQGAFNEKLFF.

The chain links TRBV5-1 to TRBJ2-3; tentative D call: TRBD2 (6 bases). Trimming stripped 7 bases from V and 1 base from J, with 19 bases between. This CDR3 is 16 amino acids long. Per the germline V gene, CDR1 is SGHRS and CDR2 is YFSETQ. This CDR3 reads CASSSSLLARTDTQYF. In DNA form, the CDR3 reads TGCGCCAGCTCCTCGTCCTTACTAGCACGCACAGATACGCAGTATTTT.